This TCR beta chain was sequenced in a study of CD8 T cells in ankylosing spondylitis (dated by TCRdb to the late 2010s). Regarding the study in general: The study set out to find disease-linked TCR variants by profiling T cell receptor beta repertoires in ankylosing spondylitis patients and healthy donors. Peripheral blood was sampled, and synovial fluid was also collected from ankylosing spondylitis patients. The whole study cohort included some 100 healthy donors and around 24 ankylosing spondylitis patients.

Instrument used: Illumina HiSeq 2500. TCR beta libraries were prepared by quantitative 5'-RACE with molecular barcodes. In the paper's pipeline: A new computational method, built on a probabilistic model of VDJ rearrangement, was used to identify disease-linked TCR variants. TCRdb handled the public reads itself, with Q25 trimming in fastp and clone calling in MiXCR, and kept productive beta chains. Every CDR3 protein is listed once, alongside the most common genes and DNA of its rows. The authors' filters were not applied to this entry. For this sample the table gives about 36,000 distinct CDR3 sequences, of which 4.5% to 6% were detected only once. The leading ten clones occupy less than 15% of the sample. The paper's findings and limits, for the study overall: A CD8+ phenotype was shown by the disease-linked clones, which were found at relatively low frequencies in peripheral blood. Significant enrichment of the disease-linked clones was reported in matched synovial fluid samples from ankylosing spondylitis patients. Blood from ankylosing spondylitis patients appeared to be characterized by a TCR beta motif made up of about 8 highly homologous amino acid variants. Some TCR beta motif variants had previously been reported in synovial fluid and blood of reactive arthritis patients, which suggested common disease-initiation mechanisms.

This clonotype was detected many times. Its antigen is unknown. No quality values exist for individual bases; no much larger clone is one base distant. CDR1 and CDR2 were assigned from the germline V gene (reference sequence) as DFQATT and SNEGSKA. The CDR3, from cysteine to phenylalanine, totals 14 residues. Of all the DNA, just the CDR3 is kept, 42 bases in frame from base 1. V was cut back by 0 bases and J by 3 bases, leaving a gap of 8 bases between them. The sequence links TRBV20-1 to TRBJ2-2; too little of a D gene remains to name it. The TCR sequence derives from a male donor with ankylosing spondylitis or in good health (not recorded which). The sequencing input was blood, either unsorted or a sorted T cell fraction (not recorded which). The CDR3 reads CSARDYLYTGELFF. In nucleotides, the sequence is TGCAGTGCTAGAGATTATCTCTACACCGGGGAGCTGTTTTTT.